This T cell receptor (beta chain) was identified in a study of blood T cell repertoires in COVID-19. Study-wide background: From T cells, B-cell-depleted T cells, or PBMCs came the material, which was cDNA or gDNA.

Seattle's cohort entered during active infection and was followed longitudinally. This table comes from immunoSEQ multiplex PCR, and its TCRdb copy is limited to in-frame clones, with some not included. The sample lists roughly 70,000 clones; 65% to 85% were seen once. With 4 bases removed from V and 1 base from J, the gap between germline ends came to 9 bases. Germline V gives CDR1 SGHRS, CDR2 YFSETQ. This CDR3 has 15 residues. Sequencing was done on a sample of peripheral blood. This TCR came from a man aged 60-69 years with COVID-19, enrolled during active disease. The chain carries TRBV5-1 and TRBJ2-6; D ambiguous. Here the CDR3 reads CASSHPGSGANVLTF. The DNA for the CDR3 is TGCGCCAGCAGCCATCCCGGGTCTGGGGCCAACGTCCTGACTTTC.